Listed below are T cell receptor beta chains from one sample, sequenced in a study of T cell responses to AZD1222 COVID-19 vaccine. Generated by immunoSEQ multiplex PCR, the TCRdb table keeps only in-frame clones and is missing some. Of roughly 110,000 clones in the sample, around 92% are singletons; the top ten hold roughly 8.7%. The sequencing here drew on peripheral blood, taken 28 days after the second AZD1222 dose. The receptor source for this set is an adult who received the AZD1222 COVID-19 vaccine. The CDR3 runs from the conserved cysteine through the conserved F or W. The order of the fields is J gene, V gene, clone size, D gene, CDR3 protein, CDR3 DNA. A D gene is named only where the DNA matches it firmly. Only part of the rows carry a size: once, few, many, or a class if the clone is expanded.

TRBJ2-1 | TRBV6-2/TRBV6-3 | NA | TRBD2 | CASSSLAGGPNEQFF | TGTGCCAGCAGTTCACTAGCGGGAGGGCCAAATGAGCAGTTCTTC
TRBJ2-3 | TRBV2 | once | TRBD2 | CASSEGLAASTDTQYF | TGTGCCAGCAGCGAGGGACTAGCGGCTAGCACAGATACGCAGTATTTT
TRBJ1-5 | TRBV5-8 | once | NA | CASSSLSGYSNQPQHF | TGTGCCAGCAGCTCCTTATCCGGGTATAGCAATCAGCCCCAGCATTTT
TRBJ1-2 | TRBV7-3 | NA | NA | CASSHLSGDGYTF | TGTGCCAGCAGCCACCTTTCGGGTGATGGCTACACCTTC
TRBJ2-2 | TRBV6-5 | NA | NA | CASSYVLSSTGELFF | TGTGCCAGCAGTTATGTCTTGTCGAGCACCGGGGAGCTGTTTTTT
TRBJ2-3 | TRBV18 | NA | NA | CASSPGGADTQYF | TGTGCCAGCTCACCAGGGGGAGCCGATACGCAGTATTTT
TRBJ1-6 | TRBV25-1 | NA | TRBD1 | CASSAGTANSPLHF | TGTGCCAGCAGCGCCGGGACAGCCAATTCACCCCTCCACTTT
TRBJ1-2 | TRBV15 | NA | TRBD1 | CATSRVLGTGDQLANYGYTF | TGTGCCACCAGCAGAGTCCTGGGGACAGGGGATCAGTTAGCTAACTATGGCTACACCTTC
TRBJ1-2 | TRBV3-1/TRBV3-2 | NA | NA | CASSQDFGAPDGYTF | TGTGCCAGCAGCCAAGATTTTGGCGCTCCCGACGGCTACACCTTC
TRBJ2-5 | TRBV20-1 | NA | NA | CSATIQETQYF | TGCAGTGCTACCATACAAGAGACCCAGTACTTC
TRBJ2-1 | TRBV28 | NA | TRBD2 | CASSFASGRDYNEQFF | TGTGCCAGCAGTTTCGCTAGCGGGAGAGATTACAATGAGCAGTTCTTC
TRBJ1-2 | TRBV4-1 | NA | NA | CASSPRTENYGYTF | TGCGCCAGCAGCCCACGCACGGAGAACTATGGCTACACCTTC
TRBJ2-5 | TRBV11-3 | NA | TRBD2 | CASSLLAGGGETQYF | TGTGCCAGCAGCTTGCTAGCGGGAGGGGGGGAGACCCAGTACTTC
TRBJ1-2 | TRBV28 | NA | NA | CASSTDGYTF | TGTGCCAGCAGTACAGATGGCTACACCTTC
TRBJ2-5 | TRBV18 | NA | NA | CASSPPSRREGETQYF | TGTGCCAGCTCACCACCCAGCAGGAGAGAGGGAGAGACCCAGTACTTC
TRBJ1-3 | TRBV4-2 | NA | NA | CASSQEGYGGTSGNTIYF | TGTGCCAGCAGCCAAGAAGGGTATGGGGGAACCTCTGGAAACACCATATATTTT
TRBJ1-2 | TRBV29-1 | NA | NA | CSVVGQTNYGYTF | TGCAGCGTTGTTGGACAGACTAACTATGGCTACACCTTC
TRBJ1-6 | TRBV27 | NA | NA | CASSRDASSYNSPLHF | TGTGCCAGCAGTAGGGACGCGAGCTCCTATAATTCACCCCTCCACTTT
TRBJ2-7 | TRBV19 | NA | NA | CASSQRGSYEQYF | TGTGCCAGTAGTCAAAGGGGCTCCTACGAGCAGTACTTC
TRBJ2-7 | TRBV6-5 | NA | NA | CASGRLTYEQYF | TGTGCCAGCGGTAGGCTGACCTACGAGCAGTACTTC
TRBJ1-1 | TRBV6-2/TRBV6-3 | NA | NA | CASSQPQGNTEAFF | TGTGCCAGCAGTCAACCACAGGGGAACACTGAAGCTTTCTTT
TRBJ1-3 | TRBV5-4 | NA | NA | CASSHPGISGNTIYF | TGTGCCAGCAGCCATCCAGGGATCTCTGGAAACACCATATATTTT
TRBJ1-5 | TRBV28 | NA | NA | CASKTGHHFSNQPQHF | TGTGCCAGCAAAACAGGCCACCACTTTAGCAATCAGCCCCAGCATTTT
TRBJ1-1 | TRBV5-1 | NA | NA | CASSLGRNGVAEAFF | TGCGCCAGCAGCTTGGGGAGGAATGGTGTGGCTGAAGCTTTCTTT
TRBJ2-1 | TRBV29-1 | NA | NA | CSASRAVGNEQFF | TGCAGCGCATCTAGGGCCGTGGGGAATGAGCAGTTCTTC
TRBJ1-1 | TRBV28 | NA | NA | CASSYTGTFTEAFF | TGTGCCAGCAGTTACACCGGGACATTCACTGAAGCTTTCTTT
TRBJ1-5 | TRBV5-1 | NA | NA | CASSLGGLTGTEYSNQPQHF | TGCGCCAGCAGCTTGGGCGGGCTGACAGGCACCGAATATAGCAATCAGCCCCAGCATTTT
TRBJ2-7 | TRBV11-1 | NA | TRBD2 | CASSSLSGTYEQYF | TGTGCCAGCAGCTCCCTTAGCGGGACCTACGAGCAGTACTTC
TRBJ1-2 | TRBV5-1 | NA | TRBD1 | CASSMGQGGVYGYTF | TGCGCCAGCAGCATGGGACAGGGGGGTGTCTATGGCTACACCTTC
TRBJ2-3 | TRBV11-2 | NA | NA | CASSQGDWVMTDTQYF | TGTGCCAGCAGTCAAGGGGACTGGGTAATGACAGATACGCAGTATTTT
TRBJ1-2 | TRBV5-1 | NA | NA | CASSSDYGYTF | TGCGCCAGCAGCTCCGACTATGGCTACACCTTC
TRBJ1-5 | TRBV28 | NA | NA | CASSVSPPTGKINQPQHF | TGTGCCAGCAGTGTATCCCCGCCTACAGGGAAAATCAATCAGCCCCAGCATTTT
TRBJ1-5 | TRBV25-1 | NA | NA | CASSASGDQPQHF | TGTGCCAGCAGTGCGTCAGGGGATCAGCCCCAGCATTTT
TRBJ1-4 | TRBV19 | NA | NA | CASSIVWANEKLFF | TGTGCCAGTAGTATCGTGTGGGCTAATGAAAAACTGTTTTTT
TRBJ2-2 | TRBV6-2/TRBV6-3 | once | TRBD2 | CASSSRTSGSSAWNTGELFF | TGTGCCAGCAGCTCCCGGACTAGCGGGAGTTCGGCCTGGAACACCGGGGAGCTGTTTTTT
TRBJ1-2 | TRBV2 | NA | NA | CASSDQGRPYGYTF | TGTGCCAGCAGTGATCAGGGGAGACCCTATGGCTACACCTTC
TRBJ1-6 | TRBV12-5 | NA | NA | CASGPGRMDSPLHF | TGTGCTAGTGGACCGGGACGGATGGATTCACCCCTCCACTTT
TRBJ1-5 | TRBV19 | medium-sized | TRBD1 | CASIIDLRRQGMSRTGQPQHF | TGTGCCAGTATTATAGATTTAAGACGACAGGGGATGTCGAGGACGGGTCAGCCCCAGCATTTT
TRBJ2-7 | TRBV9 | NA | TRBD2 | CASSVDSGSIEQYF | TGTGCCAGCAGCGTAGATAGCGGGAGTATCGAGCAGTACTTC
TRBJ1-3 | TRBV2 | NA | NA | CASSGIGYTIYF | TGTGCCAGCAGTGGCATCGGTTACACCATATATTTT
TRBJ2-2 | TRBV4-1 | once | NA | CASSQDPGPYNTGELFF | TGCGCCAGCAGCCAAGATCCGGGACCGTATAACACCGGGGAGCTGTTTTTT
TRBJ2-7 | TRBV6-2/TRBV6-3 | NA | NA | CASSYNGGPPYEQYF | TGTGCCAGCAGTTACAACGGCGGCCCTCCGTACGAGCAGTACTTC
TRBJ1-4 | TRBV24-1 | NA | NA | CATRTGCTSNEKLFF | TGTGCCACCAGAACAGGGTGTACATCTAATGAAAAACTGTTTTTT
TRBJ1-2 | TRBV27 | NA | TRBD1 | CASSRDSNYGYTF | TGTGCCAGCAGTAGGGACAGTAACTATGGCTACACCTTC
TRBJ2-2 | TRBV4-1 | NA | NA | CASSQELAGNTGELFF | TGCGCCAGCAGCCAAGAGCTAGCTGGGAACACCGGGGAGCTGTTTTTT
TRBJ1-5 | TRBV7-7 | NA | TRBD1 | CASSWDSTSPQHF | TGTGCTAGCAGCTGGGACAGTACGAGTCCCCAGCATTTT
TRBJ2-5 | TRBV28 | NA | TRBD2 | CASSLAGGEETQYF | TGTGCCAGCAGTCTAGCGGGAGGGGAAGAGACCCAGTACTTC
TRBJ2-7 | TRBV3-1/TRBV3-2 | NA | NA | CASSQELSRYEQYF | TGTGCCAGCAGCCAAGAACTGTCCCGCTACGAGCAGTACTTC